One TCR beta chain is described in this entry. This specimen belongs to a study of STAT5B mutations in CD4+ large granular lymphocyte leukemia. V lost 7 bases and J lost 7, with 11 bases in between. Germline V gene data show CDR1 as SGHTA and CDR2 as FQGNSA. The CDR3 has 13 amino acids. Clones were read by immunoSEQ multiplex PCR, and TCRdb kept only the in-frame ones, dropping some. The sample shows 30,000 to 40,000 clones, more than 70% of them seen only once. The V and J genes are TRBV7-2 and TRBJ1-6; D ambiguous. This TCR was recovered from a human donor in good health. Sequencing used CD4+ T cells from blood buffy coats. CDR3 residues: CASTSDTNSPLHF. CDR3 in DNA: TGTGCCAGCACCTCCGACACAAATTCACCCCTCCACTTT. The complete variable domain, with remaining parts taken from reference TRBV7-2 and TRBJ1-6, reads GAGVSQSPSNKVTEKGKDVELRCDPISGHTALYWYRQSLGQGLEFLIYFQGNSAPDKSGLPSDRFSAERTGGSVSTLTIQRTQQEDSAVYLCASTSDTNSPLHFGNGTRLTVT.